A selection of T cell receptor beta chains follows, all from one sample in a study of T-cell reconstitution after alpha-beta-depleted transplantation in children. From the PCR reads, TCRdb called clonotypes with MiXCR, one entry per CDR3 protein. Of 400,000 to 500,000 distinct CDR3 sequences in the sample, 11% are singletons; the top ten hold over 4.5%. Material: PBMCs from the stem cell graft donor, obtained from the stem cell graft. The receptors were gathered from a human donor who donated a stem cell graft to a child with acute myeloid leukemia. Both conserved end residues are part of each CDR3. The order of the fields is V gene, D gene, clone size, J gene, CDR3 protein, CDR3 DNA. A D gene is named only where the DNA matches it firmly. Not all rows give a size; the values are once, few, many and, for expanded clones, a class.

v_gene: TRBV20-1; d_gene: -; abundance: few; j_gene: TRBJ2-3; CDR3aa: CSARSGRASTDTQYF; CDR3nt: TGCAGTGCTAGATCCGGGAGAGCTAGCACAGATACGCAGTATTTT
v_gene: TRBV14; d_gene: -; abundance: few; j_gene: TRBJ2-6; CDR3aa: CASSQGAHSGANVLTF; CDR3nt: TGTGCCAGCAGCCAAGGGGCCCACTCTGGGGCCAACGTCCTGACTTTC
v_gene: TRBV9; d_gene: -; abundance: -; j_gene: TRBJ1-1; CDR3aa: CASSRDGDTEAFF; CDR3nt: TGTGCCAGCAGCCGGGACGGGGACACTGAAGCTTTCTTT
v_gene: TRBV12-3/TRBV12-4; d_gene: TRBD1; abundance: few; j_gene: TRBJ2-5; CDR3aa: CASTVYDRGETQYF; CDR3nt: TGTGCCAGCACCGTTTATGACAGGGGAGAGACCCAGTACTTC
v_gene: TRBV2; d_gene: -; abundance: -; j_gene: TRBJ2-1; CDR3aa: CASSDVTRNEQFF; CDR3nt: TGTGCCAGCAGTGATGTGACCAGGAATGAGCAGTTCTTC
v_gene: TRBV5-6; d_gene: -; abundance: few; j_gene: TRBJ1-2; CDR3aa: CASSNLGGQYGYTF; CDR3nt: TGTGCCAGCAGCAATTTGGGGGGGCAATATGGCTACACCTTC
v_gene: TRBV20-1; d_gene: -; abundance: -; j_gene: TRBJ2-5; CDR3aa: CSVRGKQETQYF; CDR3nt: TGCAGCGTCCGGGGAAAGCAAGAGACCCAGTACTTC
v_gene: TRBV29-1; d_gene: -; abundance: -; j_gene: TRBJ2-2; CDR3aa: CSVEPGTENTGELFF; CDR3nt: TGCAGCGTTGAGCCGGGGACCGAGAACACCGGGGAGCTGTTTTTT
v_gene: TRBV6-2/TRBV6-3; d_gene: -; abundance: few; j_gene: TRBJ2-7; CDR3aa: CASSGSDFYEQYF; CDR3nt: TGTGCCAGCTCCGGCAGCGACTTCTACGAGCAGTACTTC
v_gene: TRBV4-3; d_gene: TRBD2; abundance: few; j_gene: TRBJ2-1; CDR3aa: CASSLAGGQYNEQFF; CDR3nt: TGCGCCAGCAGTCTAGCGGGAGGGCAATACAATGAGCAGTTCTTC
v_gene: TRBV18; d_gene: -; abundance: -; j_gene: TRBJ1-1; CDR3aa: CASSPERQEAFF; CDR3nt: TGTGCCAGCTCACCAGAAAGACAGGAAGCTTTCTTT
v_gene: TRBV5-1; d_gene: -; abundance: many; j_gene: TRBJ2-3; CDR3aa: CASSRTGSRTDTQYF; CDR3nt: TGCGCCAGCAGCCGGACCGGGAGCCGCACAGATACGCAGTATTTT
v_gene: TRBV5-4; d_gene: -; abundance: -; j_gene: TRBJ1-4; CDR3aa: CASSLNRAVNEKLFF; CDR3nt: TGTGCCAGCAGCCTGAACAGGGCGGTTAATGAAAAACTGTTTTTT
v_gene: TRBV5-1; d_gene: -; abundance: -; j_gene: TRBJ1-1; CDR3aa: CASSLERQFTEAFF; CDR3nt: TGCGCCAGCAGCTTGGAACGGCAGTTCACTGAAGCTTTCTTT
v_gene: TRBV9; d_gene: -; abundance: few; j_gene: TRBJ2-3; CDR3aa: CASSVDVGIADTQYF; CDR3nt: TGTGCCAGCAGCGTAGATGTAGGCATAGCAGATACGCAGTATTTT
v_gene: TRBV20-1; d_gene: -; abundance: many; j_gene: TRBJ2-5; CDR3aa: CSAPGLTYQETQYF; CDR3nt: TGCAGTGCCCCGGGACTTACGTACCAAGAGACCCAGTACTTC
v_gene: TRBV11-2; d_gene: TRBD1; abundance: -; j_gene: TRBJ2-3; CDR3aa: CASSSGTGSFTDTQYF; CDR3nt: TGTGCCAGCAGCTCGGGGACAGGGAGTTTCACAGATACGCAGTATTTT
v_gene: TRBV7-9; d_gene: -; abundance: -; j_gene: TRBJ2-7; CDR3aa: CASSRSGTYEQYF; CDR3nt: TGTGCCAGCAGCAGGAGCGGAACCTACGAGCAGTACTTC
v_gene: TRBV5-6; d_gene: TRBD1; abundance: many; j_gene: TRBJ2-2; CDR3aa: CASSWKDRDTGELFF; CDR3nt: TGTGCCAGCAGCTGGAAAGACAGGGACACCGGGGAGCTGTTTTTT
v_gene: TRBV7-8; d_gene: -; abundance: -; j_gene: TRBJ2-7; CDR3aa: CASSLGRQAGGQYF; CDR3nt: TGTGCCAGCAGCTTAGGTCGGCAGGCGGGCGGGCAGTACTTC
v_gene: TRBV5-5; d_gene: -; abundance: -; j_gene: TRBJ2-1; CDR3aa: CASSLGTELGQFF; CDR3nt: TGTGCCAGCAGCTTGGGGACGGAGTTAGGGCAGTTCTTC
v_gene: TRBV5-1; d_gene: -; abundance: -; j_gene: TRBJ2-1; CDR3aa: CASTSGVEQFF; CDR3nt: TGCGCCAGCACGTCCGGGGTTGAGCAGTTCTTC
v_gene: TRBV4-1; d_gene: -; abundance: few; j_gene: TRBJ2-7; CDR3aa: CASSQPRDSSSYEQYF; CDR3nt: TGCGCCAGCAGCCAGCCTCGGGACTCCAGCTCCTACGAGCAGTACTTC
v_gene: TRBV29-1; d_gene: TRBD1; abundance: -; j_gene: TRBJ1-2; CDR3aa: CSARTGRDGYTF; CDR3nt: TGCAGCGCCCGGACAGGGAGGGATGGCTACACCTTC
v_gene: TRBV20-1; d_gene: TRBD2; abundance: few; j_gene: TRBJ2-7; CDR3aa: CSARGGSSGIGYEQYF; CDR3nt: TGCAGTGCTAGGGGAGGTTCGAGCGGGATCGGGTACGAGCAGTACTTC
v_gene: TRBV7-9; d_gene: -; abundance: -; j_gene: TRBJ1-1; CDR3aa: CASSLGKTEAFF; CDR3nt: TGTGCCAGCAGCTTAGGCAAAACTGAAGCTTTCTTT
v_gene: TRBV12-3/TRBV12-4; d_gene: -; abundance: few; j_gene: TRBJ2-5; CDR3aa: CASSLDSAETQYF; CDR3nt: TGTGCCAGCAGTTTAGACTCTGCGGAGACCCAGTACTTC